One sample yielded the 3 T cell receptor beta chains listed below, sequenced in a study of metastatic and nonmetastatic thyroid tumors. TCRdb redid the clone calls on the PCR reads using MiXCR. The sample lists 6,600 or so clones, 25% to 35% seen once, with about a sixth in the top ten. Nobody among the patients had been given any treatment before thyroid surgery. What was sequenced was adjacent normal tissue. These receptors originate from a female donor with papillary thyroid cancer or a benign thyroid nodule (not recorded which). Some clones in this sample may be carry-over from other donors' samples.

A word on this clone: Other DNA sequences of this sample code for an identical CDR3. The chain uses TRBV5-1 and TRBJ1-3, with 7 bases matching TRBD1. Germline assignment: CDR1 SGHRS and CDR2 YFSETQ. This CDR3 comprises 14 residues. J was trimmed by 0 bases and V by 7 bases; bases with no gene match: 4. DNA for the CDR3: TGCGCCAGCCAGGGACAGCCCTCTGGAAACACCATATATTTT. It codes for CASQGQPSGNTIYF.

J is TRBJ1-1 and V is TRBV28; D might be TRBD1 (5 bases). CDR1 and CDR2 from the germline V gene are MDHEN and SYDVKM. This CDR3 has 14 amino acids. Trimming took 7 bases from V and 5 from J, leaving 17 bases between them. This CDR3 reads CASNSLPRGTEAFF. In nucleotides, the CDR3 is TGTGCCAGCAATTCTCTCCCAAGGGGTACTGAAGCTTTCTTT.

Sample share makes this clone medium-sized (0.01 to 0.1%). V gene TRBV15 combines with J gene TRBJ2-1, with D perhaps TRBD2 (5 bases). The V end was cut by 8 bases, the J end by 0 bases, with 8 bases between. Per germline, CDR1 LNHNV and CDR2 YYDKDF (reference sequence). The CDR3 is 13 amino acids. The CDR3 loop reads CATERSSYNEQFF. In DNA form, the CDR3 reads TGTGCCACCGAGCGGAGCTCCTACAATGAGCAGTTCTTC. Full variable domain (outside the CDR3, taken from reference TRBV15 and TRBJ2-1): DAMVIQNPRYQVTQFGKPVTLSCSQTLNHNVMYWYQQKSSQAPKLLFHYYDKDFNNEADTPDNFQSRRPNTSFCFLDIRSPGLGDTAMYLCATERSSYNEQFFGPGTRLTVL.